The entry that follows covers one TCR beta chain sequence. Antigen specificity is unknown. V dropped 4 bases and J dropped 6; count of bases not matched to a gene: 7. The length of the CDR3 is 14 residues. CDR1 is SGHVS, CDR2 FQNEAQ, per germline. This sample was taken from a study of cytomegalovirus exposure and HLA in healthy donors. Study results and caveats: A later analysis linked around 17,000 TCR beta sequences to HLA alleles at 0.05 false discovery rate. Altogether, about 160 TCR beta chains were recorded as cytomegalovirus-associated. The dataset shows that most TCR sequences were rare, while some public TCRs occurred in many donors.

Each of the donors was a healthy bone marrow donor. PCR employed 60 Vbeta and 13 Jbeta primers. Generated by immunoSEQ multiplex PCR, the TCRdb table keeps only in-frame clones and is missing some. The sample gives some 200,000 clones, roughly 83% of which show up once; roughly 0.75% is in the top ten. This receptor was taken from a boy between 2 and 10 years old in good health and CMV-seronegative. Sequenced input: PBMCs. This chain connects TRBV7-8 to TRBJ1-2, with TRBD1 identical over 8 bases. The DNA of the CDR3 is TGTGCCAGCAGCTCCGGACAGGGAGGGAATGGCTACACCTTC. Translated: CASSSGQGGNGYTF.